This T cell receptor beta chain was recorded in a study of blood T cell repertoires in COVID-19. The wider study: Samples came from the United States, Italy and Spain, spanning acute and convalescent COVID-19. PBMCs, B-cell-depleted T cells, or T cells were the source of the cDNA or gDNA that made up the material.

As handled by the study authors: Counts of nucleated cells, estimated from reference gene primer amplification, were obtained. TCRdb's copy holds only in-frame clones and misses some; the assay was immunoSEQ multiplex PCR. The V and J calls and clone size are taken from that table; D and trimming were inferred from the DNA. This sample has 210,000 or so clones, with about four fifths found just once. The CDR3 extends over 16 amino acids. With 3 bases clipped from V and 8 bases from J, the junction kept 11 bases outside the gene matches. CDR1 SGHRS and CDR2 YFSETQ come from the germline V gene. This clone was picked up a small number of times.

The gene calls are TRBV5-1 and TRBJ1-3; 10 positions match TRBD1. The source is a woman in her thirties or forties with acute or convalescent COVID-19. The sample consisted of peripheral blood. CDR3 coding DNA: TGCGCCAGCAGCTCGCTCGACAGGGGGCTAGGAGACACCATATATTTT. This gives the protein CASSSLDRGLGDTIYF.